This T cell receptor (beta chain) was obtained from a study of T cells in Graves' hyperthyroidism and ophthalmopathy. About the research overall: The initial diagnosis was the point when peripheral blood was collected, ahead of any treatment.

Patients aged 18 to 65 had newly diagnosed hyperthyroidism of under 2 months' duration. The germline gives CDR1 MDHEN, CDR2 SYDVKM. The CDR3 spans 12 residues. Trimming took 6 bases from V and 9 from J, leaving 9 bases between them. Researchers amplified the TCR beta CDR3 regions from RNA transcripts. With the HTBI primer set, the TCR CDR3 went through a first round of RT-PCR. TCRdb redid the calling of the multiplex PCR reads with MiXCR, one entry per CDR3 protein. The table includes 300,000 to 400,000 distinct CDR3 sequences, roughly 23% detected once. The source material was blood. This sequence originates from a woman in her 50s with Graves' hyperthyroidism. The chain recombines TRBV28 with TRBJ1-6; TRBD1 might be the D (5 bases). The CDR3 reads CASRRDVSPLHF. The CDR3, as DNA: TGTGCCAGCAGACGGGACGTTTCACCCCTCCACTTT.